Presented here are 11 T cell receptor beta chains from one specimen sequenced in a study of cytotoxic CD8 clonotypes in ibrutinib-treated CLL. Data came from immunoSEQ multiplex PCR; TCRdb stores just in-frame clones and leaves some out. This sample has some 150,000 clones, with 60% to 80% found just once. Sequenced here: PBMCs, sampled after 12 months of ibrutinib treatment. The receptors shown here come from a human donor with chronic lymphocytic leukemia.

V usage is TRBV6-5 and J usage is TRBJ2-7; tentatively, D is TRBD1 (6 bases). Trimming shortened V by 5 bases and J by 3 bases, and 17 bases separated the two germline ends. Germline V gene lookup returns CDR1 MNHEY and CDR2 SVGAGI. The CDR3 spans 15 residues. The CDR3 DNA is TGTGCCAGCAGTGGCTCGGACAGTACCCACTACGAGCAGTACTTC. It specifies CASSGSDSTHYEQYF.

The CDR3 spells CASSVSGGSDTQYF. The CDR3 nucleotides are TGTGCCAGCAGTGTAAGCGGGGGCTCAGATACGCAGTATTTT. V gene TRBV6-4 combines with J gene TRBJ2-3; 8 bases fit TRBD2. J was trimmed by 4 bases and V by 4 bases; bases with no gene match: 4. Germline V gives CDR1 MRHNA, CDR2 SNTAGT. The CDR3 runs 14 residues.

The rearrangement uses TRBV7-3 and TRBJ1-1; D remains ambiguous. Germline lookup yields CDR1 SGHTA and CDR2 FQGTGA. The CDR3 extends over 15 amino acids. The V gene lost 7 bases and the J gene lost 2 bases, with 17 bases spanning the gap. The CDR3 loop is CASNEHGKLNTEAFF. In nucleotides, the CDR3 is TGTGCCAGCAACGAACATGGGAAGCTAAACACTGAAGCTTTCTTT.

The chain couples TRBV5-1 to TRBJ1-2; D perhaps matches TRBD1 (5 bases). Between the trimmed V and J ends, which lost 4 bases and 5 bases, there was a span of 12 bases. The germline V gene encodes CDR1 SGHRS and CDR2 YFSETQ. CDR3 length equals 13 residues. The CDR3 region has the DNA TGCGCCAGCAGCGAACCGGGACTTTATGGCTACACCTTC. This codes for CASSEPGLYGYTF.

J is TRBJ2-5 and V is TRBV21-1. TRBV21-1 is designated a pseudogene. CDR3 length: 16 residues. CDR3 coding DNA: TGTGCCAGCAGCAAACGGGGCAGGAACCTCTTTAGAGAGCAGTACTTC. Encoded protein: CASSKRGRNLFREQYF.

This sequence joins TRBV29-1 and TRBJ2-7; D is perhaps TRBD2 (5 bases). Germline CDR1 is SQVTM and CDR2 is ANQGSEA. The CDR3 totals 13 residues. V gave up 4 bases and J gave up 4 bases, with 14 bases separating them. The CDR3 sequence: CSVVTVGEYEQYF. As DNA, the CDR3 is TGCAGCGTTGTAACCGTGGGAGAGTACGAGCAGTACTTC.

This clone was recorded a few times. At one of its ends the junction is not consistent with the germline gene, which may arise from a read error. The chain employs TRBV7-9 and TRBJ2-7, with 14 bases fitting TRBD2. This CDR3 region has 13 residues. The germline CDR1 and CDR2 sequences are SEHNR and FQNEAQ (reference sequence). CDR3 nucleotides: TGTGCCAGCAGCTTGGGACTAGCGGGGGACTTTAACTTC. It encodes CASSLGLAGDFNF.

V and J are TRBV29-1 and TRBJ2-1, with 8 positions matching TRBD2. After removal of 7 bases from V and 1 base from J, the junction contained 6 bases not matched to a gene. CDR3 length: 14 amino acids. Germline CDR1 and CDR2: SQVTM and ANQGSEA. The CDR3 reads CSGSGGPSYNEQFF. CDR3 DNA sequence: TGCAGCGGCTCGGGGGGGCCGTCCTACAATGAGCAGTTCTTC.

Only one count was recorded for this clone. The chain is built from TRBV19 and TRBJ2-3; D is unclear. CDR1 LNHDA and CDR2 SQIVND come from the germline V gene (reference sequence). The CDR3 extends over 14 amino acids. The V end was cut by 9 bases, the J end by 0 bases, with 13 bases between. The CDR3 DNA is TGTGCCAGCAAAACTACTGCTAGCACAGATACGCAGTATTTT. Protein: CASKTTASTDTQYF.

The chain is built from TRBV18 and TRBJ2-3; D is tentatively TRBD1 or TRBD2 (5 bases each). The CDR3 has 14 amino acids. V lost 4 bases and J lost 7, with 15 bases in between. Germline V gives CDR1 KGHSH, CDR2 LQKENI. DNA for the CDR3: TGTGCCAGCTCACGGGGCCTAGAGGGTTATACGCAGTATTTT. The encoded protein is CASSRGLEGYTQYF. Full variable domain (missing parts from reference TRBV18 and TRBJ2-3): NAGVMQNPRHLVRRRGQEARLRCSPMKGHSHVYWYRQLPEEGLKFMVYLQKENIIDESGMPKERFSAEFPKEGPSILRIQQVVRGDSAAYFCASSRGLEGYTQYFGPGTRLTVL.

This chain connects TRBV15 to TRBJ1-4; no firm D call. Deletions cut 3 bases from V and 8 bases from J, with 13 bases between. In germline, CDR1 is LNHNV, CDR2 YYDKDF (reference sequence). This CDR3 has 14 amino acids. CDR3 DNA sequence: TGTGCCACCAGCAGTCCCGCGGGAGGGGAAAAACTGTTTTTT. It is translated as CATSSPAGGEKLFF.